A single sample is the source of the 24 T cell receptor beta chains below, sequenced in a study of CXCR3-negative and CXCR3-positive naive CD8 T cells. UMI labels and 5' RACE were used to prepare the TRB cDNA libraries. TCRdb re-called the 5' RACE reads; one entry per CDR3 protein, DNA not given. In total, the table holds about 26,000 distinct CDR3 sequences. The sequenced material came from naive CXCR3- CD8+ T cells from blood. The subset was: CD45RO-CCR7+CD27+CD95- naive CD8+ T cells lacking CXCR3 (TNR3-). The receptors here all came from a human donor in good health. Some clones in this sample may be carry-over from other donors' samples.

This sequence joins TRBV28 and TRBJ1-3; lacking DNA, the TRBD1 call made by TCRdb goes unchecked. The CDR3 totals 15 residues. Germline CDR1 is MDHEN and CDR2 is SYDVKM. CDR3 region: CASSLIRGSGNTIYF.

J is TRBJ1-3 and V is TRBV29-1. This CDR3 is built from 13 residues. CDR1 SQVTM and CDR2 ANQGSEA come from the germline V gene. CDR3 sequence: CSVEDVDGNTIYF.

V and J are TRBV20-1 and TRBJ1-5; as DNA is missing, the TRBD1 call by TCRdb cannot be tested. This CDR3 has 15 residues. The germline CDR1 and CDR2 sequences are DFQATT and SNEGSKA (reference sequence). The chain's CDR3 is CSAREMTTGYQPQHF.

The CDR3 reads CSASSAGSYEQDF. This chain joins TRBV29-1 and TRBJ2-7; TCRdb calls TRBD1, which cannot be checked without DNA. CDR3 length: 13 amino acids. Germline loops: CDR1 SQVTM, CDR2 ANQGSEA.

The J gene is TRBJ2-7, the V gene TRBV10-3; absent DNA, TCRdb's TRBD2 call cannot be checked. The germline V gene encodes CDR1 ENHRY and CDR2 SYGVKD. CDR3 size: 14 residues. The chain's CDR3 is CAVTAVVEGNEQYF.

This sequence joins TRBV5-1 and TRBJ2-1; TCRdb proposes TRBD1, but this gene call is untestable without DNA. The CDR3 contains 19 residues. Germline CDR1 SGHRS, CDR2 YFSETQ. The CDR3 sequence is CASSFIPFRVRSSYNEQFF.

The chain has TRBV20-1 and TRBJ2-1; TCRdb gives TRBD1 as the D gene, but with no DNA this cannot be confirmed. The CDR3 is made up of 11 amino acids. Germline loops: CDR1 DFQATT, CDR2 SNEGSKA (reference sequence). CDR3 sequence: CSARVRAEQFF.

This sequence joins TRBV5-1 and TRBJ2-1; TCRdb calls TRBD1, which cannot be checked without DNA. The CDR3 loop spans 15 amino acids. The V gene's germline CDR1 is SGHRS and CDR2 YFSETQ. The CDR3 sequence: CASKGSGTTYNEQFF.

The chain carries TRBV20-1 and TRBJ1-1; TCRdb designates TRBD1, a call that cannot be tested without DNA. This CDR3 has 13 amino acids. Germline assignment: CDR1 DFQATT and CDR2 SNEGSKA (reference sequence). The CDR3 spells CSARDRVDTEAFF.

The gene calls are TRBV20-1 and TRBJ2-7; without DNA, the TCRdb call of TRBD1 cannot be checked. Germline V gene sequence: CDR1 DFQATT, CDR2 SNEGSKA (reference sequence). The CDR3 length is 14 residues. The CDR3 protein is CSAPRDRSVYEQYF.

The chain recombines TRBV11-2 with TRBJ2-1; without DNA, the TCRdb call of TRBD1 cannot be checked. Germline-derived CDR1 and CDR2 are SGHAT and FQNNGV. This CDR3 spans 16 amino acids. This CDR3 reads CASSLDFGTGKNEQFF.

The chain recombines TRBV13 with TRBJ2-7; TCRdb designates TRBD1, a call that cannot be tested without DNA. CDR3 size: 13 residues. Germline V gene sequence: CDR1 PRHDT, CDR2 FYEKMQ (reference sequence). The CDR3 protein is CASSRTGGYEQYF.

The V and J genes are TRBV7-9 and TRBJ1-1. Germline values: CDR1 SEHNR, CDR2 FQNEAQ (reference sequence). The CDR3 contains 13 residues. The CDR3 sequence is CASGFGRNTEAFF.

The J gene is TRBJ2-7, the V gene TRBV4-2; TCRdb's D call of TRBD1 is untestable without DNA. Germline lookup yields CDR1 LGHNA and CDR2 YNFKEQ. The CDR3 is made up of 15 amino acids. The CDR3 region is CASSPTGVDPYEQYF.

This chain uses TRBV6-2 or TRBV6-3 with TRBJ2-3. The CDR3 contains 14 residues. Germline assignment: CDR1 MNHEY and CDR2 SVGEGT. CDR3 region: CASSYSGSTDTQYF.

V is TRBV29-1 and J is TRBJ1-2; TCRdb indicates TRBD1, and absent DNA this call remains unverified. The CDR3 is 12 residues long. The germline CDR1 and CDR2 sequences are SQVTM and ANQGSEA. CDR3: CSVESGVYGYTF.

CDR3 in amino acids: CASSVTGYVAEAFF. V and J are TRBV7-3 and TRBJ1-1. The V gene's germline CDR1 is SGHTA and CDR2 FQGTGA. The CDR3 consists of 14 residues.

The rearrangement links TRBV29-1 to TRBJ1-2; no DNA is available, so the TRBD1 call from TCRdb remains unchecked. The germline V gene has CDR1 SQVTM and CDR2 ANQGSEA. The CDR3 contains 13 residues. CDR3 residues: CSVRPEIIDGYTF.

The chain couples TRBV20-1 to TRBJ2-7; without DNA, the TCRdb call of TRBD2 cannot be checked. The germline V gene encodes CDR1 DFQATT and CDR2 SNEGSKA (reference sequence). The length of the CDR3 is 13 residues. This CDR3 is CSAQPGALYEQYF.

This rearrangement joins TRBV6-9 to TRBJ2-5. The CDR3 is 15 residues long. CDR1 and CDR2 (germline): MNHGY, SVAAGI. The CDR3 reads CASSGSGVGFRTQYF.

V and J are TRBV5-1 and TRBJ2-3; TCRdb picks TRBD2, but there is no DNA to check that call. This CDR3 contains 18 residues. CDR1 SGHRS and CDR2 YFSETQ come from the germline V gene. The CDR3 region is CASSPGLVVREPMDTQYF.

This chain links TRBV21-1 with TRBJ2-1; lacking DNA, the TRBD2 call made by TCRdb goes unchecked. TRBV21-1 is an annotated pseudogene. The CDR3 sequence is 15 residues long. This CDR3 is CASSPERGSYNEQFF.

The chain combines TRBV3-1 with TRBJ1-1; TCRdb reports TRBD1, a call that lacks DNA to check it against. The CDR3 sequence is 17 residues long. Germline CDR1 reads LGHDT; CDR2 reads YNNKEL (reference sequence). CDR3 sequence reads: CASSLLPGQGNATEAFF. Using reference TRBV3-1 and TRBJ1-1 for the parts outside the CDR3, the full variable domain is DTAVSQTPKYLVTQMGNDKSIKCEQNLGHDTMYWYKQDSKKFLKIMFSYNNKELIINETVPNRFSPKSPDKAHLNLHINSLELGDSAVYFCASSLLPGQGNATEAFFGQGTRLTVV.

This chain joins TRBV3-1 and TRBJ2-7. CDR3 length equals 12 residues. The V gene's germline CDR1 is LGHDT and CDR2 YNNKEL (reference sequence). The CDR3 here is CASSQVSYEQYF.